This paragraph covers one T cell receptor (beta chain) sequence. As yet, its antigen is unknown. This sample was included in a study of beta chain features in type 1 diabetes. Study in general: No patient-donor differences in age, gender, total cells or subset yield. Across every sample, around 110,000,000 sorted cells were examined in total. Study results and caveats: TCRB CDR3 length was moderately but significantly reduced in all four CD4+ subsets of Type 1 diabetes patients. Patients with type 1 diabetes showed fewer VDJ junction insertions and more deletions.

Expressed TCRB transcripts were sequenced, since all the RNA that had been isolated was reverse transcribed. Millions of reads was the average for naive, central memory and regulatory T cell samples. The assay was immunoSEQ multiplex PCR, and TCRdb's table has in-frame clones only and misses some. The data show roughly 330,000 clones, approximately 13% seen once. The V gene end was trimmed by 10 bases and the J gene end by 0 bases; junction bases not matched to a gene: 8. CDR1 and CDR2 from the germline V gene are MDHEN and SYDVKM. The CDR3 contains 14 residues. The sample was naive CD4+ T cells from blood. This clonotype was obtained from a woman in her late teens or twenties with type 1 diabetes. The chain employs TRBV28 and TRBJ2-7, with 8 nucleotides matching TRBD2. The CDR3 region has the DNA TGTGCCATTGGGAGCGGGAGCAGCTCCTACGAGCAGTACTTC. Amino acids: CAIGSGSSSYEQYF.